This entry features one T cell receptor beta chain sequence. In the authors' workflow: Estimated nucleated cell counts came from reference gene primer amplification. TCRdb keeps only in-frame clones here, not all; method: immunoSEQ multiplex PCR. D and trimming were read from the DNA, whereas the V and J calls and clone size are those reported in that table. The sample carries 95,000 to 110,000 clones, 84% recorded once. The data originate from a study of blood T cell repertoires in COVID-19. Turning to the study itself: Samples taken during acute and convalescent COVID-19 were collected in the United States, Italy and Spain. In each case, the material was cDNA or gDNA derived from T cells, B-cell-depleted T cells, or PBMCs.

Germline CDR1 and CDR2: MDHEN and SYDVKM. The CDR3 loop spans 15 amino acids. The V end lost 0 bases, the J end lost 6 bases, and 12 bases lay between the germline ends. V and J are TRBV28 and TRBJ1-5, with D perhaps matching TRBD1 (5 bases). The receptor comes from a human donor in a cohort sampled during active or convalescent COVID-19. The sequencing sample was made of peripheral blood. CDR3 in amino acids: CASSLWQGGGQPQHF. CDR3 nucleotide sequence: TGTGCCAGCAGTTTATGGCAGGGCGGCGGTCAGCCCCAGCATTTT. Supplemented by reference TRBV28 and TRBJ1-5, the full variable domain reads DVKVTQSSRYLVKRTGEKVFLECVQDMDHENMFWYRQDPGLGLRLIYFSYDVKMKEKGDIPEGYSVSREKKERFSLILESASTNQTSMYLCASSLWQGGGQPQHFGDGTRLSIL.